These 10 T cell receptor beta chains originate from one sample sequenced in a study of blood T cell repertoires in COVID-19. Clones were sequenced by immunoSEQ multiplex PCR, and TCRdb holds only the in-frame ones, with some missing. The sample yields approximately 220,000 clones, roughly 80% seen once. The material sequenced was peripheral blood. The receptors derive from an elderly woman with acute or convalescent COVID-19.

CDR3 sequence (DNA): TGCGCCAGCAGCTTGTGGGGACAGGGAGGGAACGAGCAGTACTTC. Translation gives CASSLWGQGGNEQYF. The rearrangement links TRBV5-1 to TRBJ2-7; TRBD1 agrees at 9 bases. Per the germline V gene, CDR1 is SGHRS and CDR2 is YFSETQ. This CDR3 is built from 15 residues. V lost 1 base, J lost 5 bases, and 7 bases stayed unmatched.

The rearrangement joins TRBV11-2 to TRBJ1-1; D is possibly TRBD1 (5 bases). This CDR3 region has 14 residues. V was shortened by 5 bases and J by 4 bases, with 14 bases between the two germline ends. The germline gives CDR1 SGHAT, CDR2 FQNNGV. DNA for the CDR3: TGTGCCAGCAGCCCGCAGGGAGGAGGCACTGAAGCTTTCTTT. Translated, it gives CASSPQGGGTEAFF. Full variable domain (outside the CDR3, taken from reference TRBV11-2 and TRBJ1-1): EAGVAQSPRYKIIEKRQSVAFWCNPISGHATLYWYQQILGQGPKLLIQFQNNGVVDDSQLPKDRFSAERLKGVDSTLKIQPAKLEDSAVYLCASSPQGGGTEAFFGQGTRLTVV.

The V gene is TRBV7-8, the J gene TRBJ2-7; 9 bases fit TRBD2. The CDR3 has 15 amino acids. Germline assignment: CDR1 SGHVS and CDR2 FQNEAQ. J gave up 7 bases and V 2 bases, and 9 bases lay outside the gene matches. The CDR3 spells CASSLILAGLGEQYF. The CDR3 nucleotides are TGTGCCAGCAGCTTAATACTAGCGGGCCTTGGTGAGCAGTACTTC.

The chain recombines TRBV18 with TRBJ2-7; D is perhaps TRBD1 (6 bases). The CDR3 spans 12 residues. Germline V CDR1 and CDR2: KGHSH, LQKENI. V lost 3 bases and J 5 bases, leaving 8 bases between the germline ends. The CDR3 spells CASSPGADEQYF. CDR3 DNA sequence: TGTGCCAGCTCACCGGGGGCTGACGAGCAGTACTTC.

This rearrangement joins TRBV7-3 to TRBJ2-1; TRBD1 matches at 7 bases. This CDR3 comprises 12 residues. V shed 0 bases, J shed 15 bases, and the junction held 5 bases outside the gene matches. Germline assignment: CDR1 SGHTA and CDR2 FQGTGA. The CDR3 region has the DNA TGTGCCAGCAGCTTAACAGGGGGCGAATGGTTCTTC. It is translated as CASSLTGGEWFF.

CDR3 protein: CASSYHVGEETQYF. As DNA, the CDR3 is TGTGCCAGCAGTTATCATGTGGGAGAAGAGACCCAGTACTTC. This chain links TRBV6-2 or TRBV6-3 with TRBJ2-5, with D perhaps TRBD2 (5 bases). Germline values: CDR1 MNHEY, CDR2 SVGEGT. CDR3 length equals 14 residues. The ends were cut back, 3 bases at V and 3 bases at J, with 11 bases in the middle.

CDR3 in DNA: TGTGCCTGGAGTCCCGGGCCTAGCGGGAGAGAGACCCAGTACTTC. It is translated as CAWSPGPSGRETQYF. V usage is TRBV30 and J usage is TRBJ2-5; the match to TRBD2 covers 10 bases. CDR1 and CDR2 from the germline V gene are GTSNPN and SVGIG (reference sequence). The V and J ends lost 2 bases and 4 bases, in that order; junction bases with no gene match: 7. The CDR3 is made up of 15 amino acids.

CDR3 amino acids: CASSIEDRPTDTQYF. In nucleotides, the CDR3 is TGTGCCAGTAGTATAGAGGACAGACCCACAGATACGCAGTATTTT. This rearrangement joins TRBV19 to TRBJ2-3; maybe TRBD1 (6 bases). V lost 0 bases, J lost 2 bases, and 9 bases lay in between. CDR1 is LNHDA and CDR2 is SQIVND in the germline V gene (reference sequence). The CDR3 covers 15 residues.

This chain connects TRBV19 to TRBJ2-7, with 7 bases identical to TRBD1. This CDR3 comprises 13 residues. J lost 5 bases, V lost 1 base, and 2 bases had no gene match. CDR1 is LNHDA and CDR2 is SQIVND in the germline V gene (reference sequence). Here the CDR3 DNA reads TGTGCCAGTAGTATAGGGGACAGCCACGAGCAGTACTTC. This translates into CASSIGDSHEQYF.

The J gene is TRBJ2-1, the V gene TRBV7-8; D is perhaps TRBD2 (5 bases). The CDR3 consists of 14 residues. Looked up from germline, CDR1 is SGHVS and CDR2 is FQNEAQ. The V gene lost 4 bases and the J gene lost 6 bases, with 13 bases spanning the gap. The CDR3 DNA reads as TGTGCCAGCAGCTCGCGCGGAGGCCGCAATGAGCAGTTCTTC. Translating gives CASSSRGGRNEQFF.